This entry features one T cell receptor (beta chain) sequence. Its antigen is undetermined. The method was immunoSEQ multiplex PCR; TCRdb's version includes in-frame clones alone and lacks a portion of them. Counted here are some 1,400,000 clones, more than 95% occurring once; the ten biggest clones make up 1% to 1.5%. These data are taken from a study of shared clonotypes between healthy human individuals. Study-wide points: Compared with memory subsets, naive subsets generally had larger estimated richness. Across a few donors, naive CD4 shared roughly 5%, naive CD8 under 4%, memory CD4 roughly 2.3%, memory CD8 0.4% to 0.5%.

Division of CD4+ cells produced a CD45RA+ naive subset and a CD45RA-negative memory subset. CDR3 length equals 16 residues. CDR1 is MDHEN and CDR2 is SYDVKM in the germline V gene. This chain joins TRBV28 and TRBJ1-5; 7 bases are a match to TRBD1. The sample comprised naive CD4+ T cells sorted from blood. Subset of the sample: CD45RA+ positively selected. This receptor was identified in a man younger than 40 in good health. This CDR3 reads CATVPGLRGPNQPQHF. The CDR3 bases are TGTGCTACCGTACCAGGGTTAAGGGGGCCCAATCAGCCCCAGCATTTT.